One and the same sample provided the 12 T cell receptor beta chains below, sequenced in a study of blood T cell repertoires in COVID-19 (TCRdb year 2020). Library prep was done by the immunoSEQ multiplex PCR assay. In TCRdb, the immuneACCESS table is reduced to in-frame sequences with V and J assigned. These tables do not hold every clone; where another copy was compared, an unresolved V gene accounts for under half, and the others remain unexplained. In this sample the table shows about 200,000 clones, approximately 86% of which occur a single time. The ten top clones hold 0.95% of the sample. The sample taken for sequencing was peripheral blood. The receptors here all came from a man aged 55 to 69 with COVID-19, enrolled during active disease.

This clone appeared a few times. V usage is TRBV5-4 and J usage is TRBJ1-4; unclear D gene. The V end was cut by 0 bases, the J end by 0 bases, with 6 bases between. The germline gives CDR1 SGHNT, CDR2 YYREEE (reference sequence). The CDR3 length is 15 residues. The CDR3 loop reads CASSLGQTTNEKLFF. Written as DNA, the CDR3 is TGTGCCAGCAGCTTGGGGCAGACAACTAATGAAAAACTGTTTTTT. Supplemented by reference TRBV5-4 and TRBJ1-4, the full variable domain reads ETGVTQSPTHLIKTRGQQVTLRCSSQSGHNTVSWYQQALGQGPQFIFQYYREEENGRGNFPPRFSGLQFPNYSSELNVNALELDDSALYLCASSLGQTTNEKLFFGSGTQLSVL.

This chain joins TRBV5-1 and TRBJ1-3; possible D gene TRBD1, 6 bases. The CDR3 is made up of 14 amino acids. The germline gives CDR1 SGHRS, CDR2 YFSETQ. V lost 4 bases and J 7 bases, leaving 15 bases between the germline ends. The CDR3 nucleotides are TGCGCCAGCAGCCCTCGTGGGGACACCAACACCATATATTTT. This gives the protein CASSPRGDTNTIYF.

The chain has TRBV5-5 and TRBJ1-2, with 7 nucleotides matching TRBD1. The junction had 11 bases not matched to a gene; V was cut back by 1 base and J by 8 bases. Looked up from germline, CDR1 is SGHKS and CDR2 is YYEKEE (reference sequence). The CDR3 has 15 amino acids. CDR3: CASSLSGTDSRGYTF. Here the CDR3 DNA reads TGTGCCAGCAGCTTGAGTGGGACAGACTCGCGGGGCTACACCTTC.

The genes are TRBV28 and TRBJ2-1; 9 bases are a match to TRBD1. CDR1 is MDHEN and CDR2 is SYDVKM in the germline V gene. J gave up 5 bases and V 6 bases, and 8 bases lay outside the gene matches. CDR3 length equals 15 residues. CDR3 region: CASRLGQGVHNEQFF. Written as DNA, the CDR3 is TGTGCCAGCAGACTGGGACAGGGAGTCCACAATGAGCAGTTCTTC.

The chain carries TRBV5-4 and TRBJ1-3, with 8 positions matching TRBD1. The germline CDR1 and CDR2 sequences are SGHNT and YYREEE (reference sequence). This CDR3 spans 14 amino acids. The V and J ends lost 3 bases and 2 bases, in that order; junction bases with no gene match: 1. The CDR3 coding sequence is TGTGCCAGCAGCTCGGGACAGGCTGGAAACACCATATATTTT. Translated, it gives CASSSGQAGNTIYF.

The chain carries TRBV18 and TRBJ2-7; 9 bases are a match to TRBD1. The trim removed 3 bases at V and 1 base at J, leaving 4 bases unmatched. This CDR3 is 15 amino acids long. CDR1 and CDR2 from the germline V gene are KGHSH and LQKENI. The CDR3 nucleotides read TGTGCCAGCTCACCGAAACAGGGGGCATCCTACGAGCAGTACTTC. It specifies CASSPKQGASYEQYF.

The chain employs TRBV5-1 and TRBJ1-3, with 7 bases matching TRBD1. The CDR3 length is 15 residues. CDR1 is SGHRS and CDR2 is YFSETQ in the germline V gene. V shed 0 bases, J shed 2 bases, and the junction held 2 bases outside the gene matches. The CDR3 loop reads CASSLGQGAGNTIYF. In nucleotides, the CDR3 is TGCGCCAGCAGCTTGGGACAGGGCGCTGGAAACACCATATATTTT.

This clone was detected only a few times. The chain has TRBV7-2 and TRBJ2-1; TRBD2 is a possible D gene (5 bases). Trimming removed 7 bases from V and 2 bases from J, with 15 bases in between. Germline values: CDR1 SGHTA, CDR2 FQGNSA. The CDR3 loop spans 15 amino acids. CDR3 DNA: TGTGCCAGCACGCGGACTTCCTTTACCTACAATGAGCAGTTCTTC. Protein sequence: CASTRTSFTYNEQFF.

The V and J genes are TRBV27 and TRBJ1-5; TRBD1 matches at 9 bases. This CDR3 is built from 13 residues. Looked up from germline, CDR1 is MNHEY and CDR2 is SMNVEV (reference sequence). Trimming removed 5 bases from V and 5 bases from J; junction bases left unmatched: 1. CDR3 sequence: CASSRQGDQPQHF. For the CDR3, the DNA is TGTGCCAGCAGTAGACAGGGGGATCAGCCCCAGCATTTT.

J is TRBJ1-5 and V is TRBV27, with 7 nucleotides matching TRBD1. J was trimmed by 4 bases and V by 2 bases; bases with no gene match: 2. Germline V lookup: CDR1 MNHEY, CDR2 SMNVEV (reference sequence). CDR3 length equals 14 residues. CDR3 in amino acids: CASSLAGGNQPQHF. CDR3 DNA: TGTGCCAGCAGTTTAGCAGGGGGTAATCAGCCCCAGCATTTT.

To note about this clone: Other DNA sequences from this sample encode an identical CDR3 as well. The chain carries TRBV4-3 and TRBJ1-2, with 8 bases identical to TRBD1. The CDR3 has 15 amino acids. Germline assignment: CDR1 LGHNA and CDR2 YSLEER. Germline trimming cut 2 bases from V and 4 bases from J; bases unmatched to any gene: 6. CDR3 sequence reads: CASSQRQGAGYGYTF. The CDR3 DNA reads as TGCGCCAGCAGCCAACGTCAGGGGGCGGGCTATGGCTACACCTTC.

The chain uses TRBV29-1 and TRBJ2-2; 12 bases match TRBD2. V lost 1 base to trimming and J lost 4 bases; unmatched junction nucleotides: 1. Germline V CDR1 and CDR2: SQVTM, ANQGSEA. The CDR3 has 15 amino acids. In DNA, the CDR3 is TGCAGCGTTGAAGCTAGCGGGAGGGGCACCGGGGAGCTGTTTTTT. This codes for CSVEASGRGTGELFF.